This section outlines one TCR beta chain sequence together with its context. The data were obtained in a study of Ad26.COV2.S vaccination and SARS-CoV-2 variants. About the research overall: In the study, Ad26.COV2.S was injected intramuscularly once, or twice 56 days apart.

Sequencing was performed with immunoSEQ multiplex PCR; in TCRdb, only in-frame clones are kept and a portion is missing. The sample records 300,000 to 400,000 clones, roughly 84% being singletons. The treatment denotes: some 19 received Ad26.COV2.S at low or high dose, single or two shots; roughly five received placebo; per-sample allocation not given. Day 63 following the first vaccine or placebo injection was when the samples were taken. Material: peripheral blood, obtained in a trial of Ad26.COV2.S vaccine versus placebo. This TCR was sampled from a person between 18 and 60 years old who received the Ad26.COV2.S COVID-19 vaccine or a placebo.

CDR3 loop: CASSSSGTGVEQPQHF. The CDR3 DNA reads TGCGCCAGCAGCTCGTCCGGGACAGGGGTTGAGCAGCCCCAGCATTTT. The V gene is TRBV4-1, the J gene TRBJ1-5; 10 bases are a match to TRBD1. CDR1 MGHRA and CDR2 YSYEKL come from the germline V gene. The V gene end was trimmed by 5 bases and the J gene end by 7 bases; junction bases not matched to a gene: 11. The CDR3 runs 16 residues.